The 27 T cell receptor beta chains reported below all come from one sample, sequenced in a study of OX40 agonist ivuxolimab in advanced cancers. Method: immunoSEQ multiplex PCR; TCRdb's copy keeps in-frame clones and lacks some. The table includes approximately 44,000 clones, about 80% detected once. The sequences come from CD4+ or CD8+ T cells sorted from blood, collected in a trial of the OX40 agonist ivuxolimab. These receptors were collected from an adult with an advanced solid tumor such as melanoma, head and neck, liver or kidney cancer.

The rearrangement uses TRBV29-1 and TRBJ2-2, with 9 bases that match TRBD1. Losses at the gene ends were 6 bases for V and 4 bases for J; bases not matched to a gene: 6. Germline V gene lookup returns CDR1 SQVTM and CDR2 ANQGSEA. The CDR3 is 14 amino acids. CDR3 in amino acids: CSVQQGAGTGELFF. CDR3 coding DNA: TGCAGCGTCCAACAGGGGGCGGGCACCGGGGAGCTGTTTTTT.

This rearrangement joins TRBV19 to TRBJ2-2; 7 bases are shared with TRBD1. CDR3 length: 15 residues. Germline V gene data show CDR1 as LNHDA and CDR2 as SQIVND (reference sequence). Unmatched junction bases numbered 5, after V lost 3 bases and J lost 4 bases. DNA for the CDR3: TGTGCCAGTAGTATCGAGACAGGGATCACCGGGGAGCTGTTTTTT. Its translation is CASSIETGITGELFF.

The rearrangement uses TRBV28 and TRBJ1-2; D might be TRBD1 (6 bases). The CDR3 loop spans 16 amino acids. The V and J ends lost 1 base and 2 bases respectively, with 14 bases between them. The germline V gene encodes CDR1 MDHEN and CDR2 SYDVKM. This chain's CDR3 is CASSLSGGSRNYGYTF. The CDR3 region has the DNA TGTGCCAGCAGTTTATCCGGGGGCAGTAGGAACTATGGCTACACCTTC.

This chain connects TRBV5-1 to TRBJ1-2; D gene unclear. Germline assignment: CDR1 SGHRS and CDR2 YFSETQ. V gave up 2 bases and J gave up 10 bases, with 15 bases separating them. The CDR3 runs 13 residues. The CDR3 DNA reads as TGCGCCAGCAGCTTAGGTAGAGGAGATGACTACACCTTC. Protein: CASSLGRGDDYTF.

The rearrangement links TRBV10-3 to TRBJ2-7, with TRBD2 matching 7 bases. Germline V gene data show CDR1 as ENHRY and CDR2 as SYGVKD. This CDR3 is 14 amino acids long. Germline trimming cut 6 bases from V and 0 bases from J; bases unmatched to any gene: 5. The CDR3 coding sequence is TGTGCCATCAGAGGCCAGCGGGACTCCTACGAGCAGTACTTC. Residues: CAIRGQRDSYEQYF.

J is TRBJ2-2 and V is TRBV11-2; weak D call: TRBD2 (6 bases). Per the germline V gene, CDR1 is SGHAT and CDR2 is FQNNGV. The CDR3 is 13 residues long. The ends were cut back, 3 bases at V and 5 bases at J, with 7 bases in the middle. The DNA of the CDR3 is TGTGCCAGCAGCTTTCTAGCGACCGGGGAGCTGTTTTTT. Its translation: CASSFLATGELFF.

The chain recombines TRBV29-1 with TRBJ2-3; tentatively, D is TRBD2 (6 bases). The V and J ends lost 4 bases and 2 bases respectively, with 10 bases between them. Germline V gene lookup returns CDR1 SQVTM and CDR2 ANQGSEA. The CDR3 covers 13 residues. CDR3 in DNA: TGCAGCGTTGGGGGACTTTACACAGATACGCAGTATTTT. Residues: CSVGGLYTDTQYF.

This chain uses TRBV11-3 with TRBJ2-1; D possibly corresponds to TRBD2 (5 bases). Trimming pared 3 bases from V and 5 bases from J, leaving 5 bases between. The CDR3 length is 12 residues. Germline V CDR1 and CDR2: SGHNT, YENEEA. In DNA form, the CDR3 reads TGTGCCAGCAGCTTGAGGGACAATGAGCAGTTCTTC. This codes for CASSLRDNEQFF.

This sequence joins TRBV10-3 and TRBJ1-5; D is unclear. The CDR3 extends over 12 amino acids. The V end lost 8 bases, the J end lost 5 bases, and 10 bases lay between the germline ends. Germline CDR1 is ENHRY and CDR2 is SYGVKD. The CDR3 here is CAISDGYQPQHF. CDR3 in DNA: TGTGCCATCTCGGACGGCTATCAGCCCCAGCATTTT.

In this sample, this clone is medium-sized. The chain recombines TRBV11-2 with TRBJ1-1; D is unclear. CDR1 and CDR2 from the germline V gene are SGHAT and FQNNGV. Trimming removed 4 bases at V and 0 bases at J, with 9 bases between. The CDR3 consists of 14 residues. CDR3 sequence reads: CASSWGGVNTEAFF. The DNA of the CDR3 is TGTGCCAGCAGCTGGGGTGGAGTGAACACTGAAGCTTTCTTT.

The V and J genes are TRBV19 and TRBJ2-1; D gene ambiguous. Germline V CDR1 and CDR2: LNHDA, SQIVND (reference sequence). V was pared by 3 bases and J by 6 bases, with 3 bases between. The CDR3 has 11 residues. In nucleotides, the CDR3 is TGTGCCAGTAGTATCGTCAATGAGCAGTTCTTC. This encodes CASSIVNEQFF.

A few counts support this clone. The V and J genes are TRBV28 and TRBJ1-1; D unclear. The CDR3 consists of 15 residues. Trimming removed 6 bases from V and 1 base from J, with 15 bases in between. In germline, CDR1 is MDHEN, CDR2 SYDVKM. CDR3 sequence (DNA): TGTGCCAGCAGCAAAAGTGGCGGTGGGAACACTGAAGCTTTCTTT. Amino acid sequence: CASSKSGGGNTEAFF. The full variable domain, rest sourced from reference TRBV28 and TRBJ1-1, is DVKVTQSSRYLVKRTGEKVFLECVQDMDHENMFWYRQDPGLGLRLIYFSYDVKMKEKGDIPEGYSVSREKKERFSLILESASTNQTSMYLCASSKSGGGNTEAFFGQGTRLTVV.

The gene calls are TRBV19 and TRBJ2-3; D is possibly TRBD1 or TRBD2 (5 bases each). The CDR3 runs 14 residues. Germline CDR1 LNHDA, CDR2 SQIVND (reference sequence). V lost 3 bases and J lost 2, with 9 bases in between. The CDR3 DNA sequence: TGTGCCAGTAGTATCTCGGGGACCACAGATACGCAGTATTTT. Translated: CASSISGTTDTQYF.

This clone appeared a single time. As DNA, the CDR3 is TGTGCCAGCTCGGGGAGGAGCGGGAGGGCCCCAGGGACCCAGTACTTC. Its translation is CASSGRSGRAPGTQYF. The chain carries TRBV27 and TRBJ2-5, with TRBD2 matching over 10 bases. CDR1 is MNHEY and CDR2 is SMNVEV in the germline V gene (reference sequence). V lost 8 bases and J lost 7; bases outside the gene matches: 16. The CDR3 runs 16 residues.

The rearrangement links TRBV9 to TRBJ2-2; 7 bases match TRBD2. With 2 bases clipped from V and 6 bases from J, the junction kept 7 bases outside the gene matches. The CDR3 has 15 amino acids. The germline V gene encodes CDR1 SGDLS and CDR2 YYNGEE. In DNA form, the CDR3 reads TGTGCCAGCAGCGTCGCCAGCGGGGTAGCCGGGGAGCTGTTTTTT. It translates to CASSVASGVAGELFF.

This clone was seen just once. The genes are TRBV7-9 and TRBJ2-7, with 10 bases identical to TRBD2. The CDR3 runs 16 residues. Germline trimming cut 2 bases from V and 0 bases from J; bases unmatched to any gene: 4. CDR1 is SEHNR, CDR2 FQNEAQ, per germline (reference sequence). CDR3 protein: CASSLRSSGSSYEQYF. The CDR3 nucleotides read TGTGCCAGCAGCTTAAGGTCTAGCGGGAGCTCCTACGAGCAGTACTTC. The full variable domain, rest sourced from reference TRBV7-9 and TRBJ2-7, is DTGVSQNPRHKITKRGQNVTFRCDPISEHNRLYWYRQTLGQGPEFLTYFQNEAQLEKSRLLSDRFSAERPKGSFSTLEIQRTEQGDSAMYLCASSLRSSGSSYEQYFGPGTRLTVT.

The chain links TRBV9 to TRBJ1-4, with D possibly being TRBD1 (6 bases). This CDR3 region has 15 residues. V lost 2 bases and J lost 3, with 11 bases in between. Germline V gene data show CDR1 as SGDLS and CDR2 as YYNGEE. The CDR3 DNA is TGTGCCAGCAGCGTTGGGTCAGGGGCTAATGAAAAACTGTTTTTT. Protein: CASSVGSGANEKLFF.

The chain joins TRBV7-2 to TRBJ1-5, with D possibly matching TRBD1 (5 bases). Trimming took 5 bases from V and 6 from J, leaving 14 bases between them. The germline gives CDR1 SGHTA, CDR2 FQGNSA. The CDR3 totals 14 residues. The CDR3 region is CASSPGPTGQPQHF. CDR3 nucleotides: TGTGCCAGCAGCCCGGGCCCAACAGGTCAGCCCCAGCATTTT. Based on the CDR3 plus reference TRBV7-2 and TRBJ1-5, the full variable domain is GAGVSQSPSNKVTEKGKDVELRCDPISGHTALYWYRQSLGQGLEFLIYFQGNSAPDKSGLPSDRFSAERTGGSVSTLTIQRTQQEDSAVYLCASSPGPTGQPQHFGDGTRLSIL.

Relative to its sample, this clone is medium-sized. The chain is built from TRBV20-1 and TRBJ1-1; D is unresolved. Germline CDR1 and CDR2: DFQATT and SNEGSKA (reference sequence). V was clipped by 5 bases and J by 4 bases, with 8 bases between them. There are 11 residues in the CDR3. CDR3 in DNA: TGCAGTGCTGGGTGGGGCACTGAAGCTTTCTTT. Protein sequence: CSAGWGTEAFF.

This CDR3 is CASSEQGSSGNTIYF. CDR3 sequence (DNA): TGCGCCAGCAGCGAACAGGGAAGCTCTGGAAACACCATATATTTT. The rearrangement uses TRBV5-1 and TRBJ1-3; possible D gene TRBD1, 6 bases. The germline CDR1 and CDR2 sequences are SGHRS and YFSETQ. The length of the CDR3 is 15 residues. The V gene lost 4 bases and the J gene lost 0 bases, with 11 bases spanning the gap.

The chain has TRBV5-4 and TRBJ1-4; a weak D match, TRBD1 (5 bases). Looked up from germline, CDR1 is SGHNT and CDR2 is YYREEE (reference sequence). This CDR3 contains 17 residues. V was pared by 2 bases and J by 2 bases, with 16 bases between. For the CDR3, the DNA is TGTGCCAGCAGCTTCCTTGGGGGTTCTGCGACTAATGAAAAACTGTTTTTT. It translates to CASSFLGGSATNEKLFF. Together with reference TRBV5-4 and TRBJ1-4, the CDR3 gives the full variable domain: ETGVTQSPTHLIKTRGQQVTLRCSSQSGHNTVSWYQQALGQGPQFIFQYYREEENGRGNFPPRFSGLQFPNYSSELNVNALELDDSALYLCASSFLGGSATNEKLFFGSGTQLSVL.

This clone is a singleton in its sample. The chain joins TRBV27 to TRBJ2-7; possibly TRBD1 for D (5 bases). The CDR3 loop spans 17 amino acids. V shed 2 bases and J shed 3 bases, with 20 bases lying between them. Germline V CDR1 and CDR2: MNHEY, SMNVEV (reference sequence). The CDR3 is CASSLIGPRQNVYEQYF. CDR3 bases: TGTGCCAGCAGTTTAATTGGTCCGAGACAGAATGTCTACGAGCAGTACTTC.

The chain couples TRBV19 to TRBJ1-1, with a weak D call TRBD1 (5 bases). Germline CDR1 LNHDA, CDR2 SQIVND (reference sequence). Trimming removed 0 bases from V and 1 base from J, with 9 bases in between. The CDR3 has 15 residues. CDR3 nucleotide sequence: TGTGCCAGTAGTATAGAGGGGACGAGGAACACTGAAGCTTTCTTT. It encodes CASSIEGTRNTEAFF.

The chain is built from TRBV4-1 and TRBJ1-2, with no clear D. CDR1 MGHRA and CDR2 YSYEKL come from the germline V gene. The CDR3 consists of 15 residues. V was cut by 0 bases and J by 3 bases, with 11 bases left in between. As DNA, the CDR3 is TGCGCCAGCAGCCAAGAGGTCACAGCGGACTATGGCTACACCTTC. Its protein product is CASSQEVTADYGYTF.

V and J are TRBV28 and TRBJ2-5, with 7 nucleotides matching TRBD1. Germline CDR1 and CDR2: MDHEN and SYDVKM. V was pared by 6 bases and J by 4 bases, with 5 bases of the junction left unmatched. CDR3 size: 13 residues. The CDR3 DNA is TGTGCCAGCAGGCGTACAGGGGTAGAGACCCAGTACTTC. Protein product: CASRRTGVETQYF.

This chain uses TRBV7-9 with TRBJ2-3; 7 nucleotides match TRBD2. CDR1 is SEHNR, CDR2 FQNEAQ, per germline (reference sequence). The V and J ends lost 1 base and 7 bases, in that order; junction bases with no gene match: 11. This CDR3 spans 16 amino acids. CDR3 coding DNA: TGTGCCAGCAGCTTAGTGATTTCAACTAGCGAGAATACGCAGTATTTT. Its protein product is CASSLVISTSENTQYF.

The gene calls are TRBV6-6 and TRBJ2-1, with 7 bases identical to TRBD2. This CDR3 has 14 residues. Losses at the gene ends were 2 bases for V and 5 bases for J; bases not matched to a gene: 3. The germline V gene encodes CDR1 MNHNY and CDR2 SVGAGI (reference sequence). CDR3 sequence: CASSYGLADNEQFF. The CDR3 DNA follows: TGTGCCAGCAGTTACGGGCTAGCGGACAATGAGCAGTTCTTC.